These T cell receptor beta chains were read from a single sample in a study of long-term antiretroviral therapy in people with HIV. Some clones are missing from TCRdb's copy, which holds only in-frame ones; the method was immunoSEQ multiplex PCR. The repertoire includes tens of thousands of clones, roughly four fifths of them detected once, and roughly 18% sits in the top ten. The sequences come from unsorted PBMCs, collected 0.5 years before starting antiretroviral therapy. The receptors stem from a man aged 35 to 55 with HIV. CDR3s include the opening cysteine and the closing phenylalanine or tryptophan. Each record gives: clone size, J gene, V gene, D gene, CDR3 protein, CDR3 DNA. A D gene is named only where the DNA matches it firmly. Clone size is shown for a subset of rows, as once, few, many or a class of expanded clone.

>.|TRBJ2-7|TRBV7-2|.
CASSLNPSPADSYEQYF
TGTGCCAGCAGCCTAAACCCCTCCCCAGCGGATTCCTACGAGCAGTACTTC
>.|TRBJ2-7|TRBV5-1|.
CASSLDPTEQYF
TGCGCCAGCAGCTTGGACCCTACGGAGCAGTACTTC
>.|TRBJ2-2|TRBV6-5|.
CASSYGGSTGELFF
TGTGCCAGCAGTTACGGAGGGTCCACCGGGGAGCTGTTTTTT
>.|TRBJ1-1|TRBV7-2|.
CASSRGGPEAFF
TGTGCCAGCAGTCGTGGGGGCCCTGAAGCTTTCTTT
>.|TRBJ1-1|TRBV5-1|.
CASSLEGGTEAFF
TGCGCCAGCAGCTTGGAGGGGGGCACTGAAGCTTTCTTT
>.|TRBJ2-5|TRBV15|TRBD2
CATSIFGGAGETQYF
TGTGCCACCAGCATATTCGGGGGGGCCGGAGAGACCCAGTACTTC
>.|TRBJ2-7|TRBV14|.
CASSQVSRVEQYF
TGTGCCAGCAGCCAAGTATCTAGGGTCGAGCAGTACTTC
>.|TRBJ1-6|TRBV7-8|.
CASSLAKGGSSYNSPLHF
TGTGCCAGCAGCTTAGCAAAGGGCGGCAGCTCCTATAATTCACCCCTCCACTTT
>few|TRBJ1-6|TRBV4-1|.
CASSQGEEYNSPLHF
TGCGCCAGCAGCCAAGGGGAAGAATATAATTCACCCCTCCACTTT
>.|TRBJ2-1|TRBV7-9|.
CASRATGITSYNEQFF
TGTGCCAGCAGGGCCACAGGGATAACCTCCTACAATGAGCAGTTCTTC
>.|TRBJ1-1|TRBV7-2|TRBD1
CASSSGQGAIPTTEAFF
TGTGCCAGCAGCTCCGGACAGGGGGCTATTCCTACCACTGAAGCTTTCTTT
>.|TRBJ2-3|TRBV10-1|TRBD2
CASSADVAGGPRDTQYF
TGCGCCAGCAGTGCTGATGTAGCGGGGGGGCCAAGGGATACGCAGTATTTT
>.|TRBJ2-2|TRBV25-1|TRBD1
CASSEIRQGSGELFF
TGTGCCAGCAGTGAGATAAGACAGGGATCCGGGGAGCTGTTTTTT
>.|TRBJ2-7|TRBV29-1|TRBD1
CSVGDSQGYEQYF
TGCAGCGTTGGGGACAGTCAAGGGTACGAGCAGTACTTC
>.|TRBJ1-5|TRBV9|.
CASSPNMGLGGWSNQPQHF
TGTGCCAGCAGCCCAAATATGGGCTTGGGAGGGTGGAGCAATCAGCCCCAGCATTTT
>.|TRBJ1-1|TRBV27|.
CASSLAGGPTEAFF
TGTGCCAGCAGTTTGGCCGGGGGACCCACTGAAGCTTTCTTT
>.|TRBJ2-5|TRBV13|.
CASSLQMETQYF
TGTGCCAGCAGCCTCCAAATGGAGACCCAGTACTTC
>.|TRBJ2-3|TRBV10-1|TRBD1
CASSAYRGDTQYF
TGCGCCAGCAGTGCCTACAGGGGAGATACGCAGTATTTT
>.|TRBJ1-6|TRBV6-1|.
CASSADSPASSYNSPLHF
TGTGCCAGCAGTGCCGACAGCCCCGCAAGCTCCTATAATTCACCCCTCCACTTT
>.|TRBJ1-1|TRBV10-3|.
CATRVSTGTEAFF
TGTGCCACCCGAGTGAGCACGGGCACTGAAGCTTTCTTT
>.|TRBJ1-5|TRBV11-2|.
CASSLMNQPQHF
TGTGCCAGCAGCTTAATGAATCAGCCCCAGCATTTT
>.|TRBJ2-6|TRBV7-6|.
CASSLEEQTHSGANVLTF
TGTGCCAGCAGCTTAGAAGAGCAAACGCACTCTGGGGCCAACGTCCTGACTTTC
>.|TRBJ2-3|TRBV18|.
CASSPPRSTDTQYF
TGTGCCAGCTCACCACCCCGGTCCACAGATACGCAGTATTTT
>.|TRBJ2-7|TRBV5-1|.
CASSYSDGAYEQYF
TGCGCCAGCAGCTATTCGGACGGAGCCTACGAGCAGTACTTC
>.|TRBJ2-7|TRBV19|.
CASSRWNEQYF
TGTGCCAGTAGTAGGTGGAACGAGCAGTACTTC
>few|TRBJ2-5|TRBV28|TRBD1
CASSSRTGRQETQYF
TGTGCCAGCAGTTCCCGGACAGGGCGGCAAGAGACCCAGTACTTC
>.|TRBJ1-6|TRBV7-8|TRBD1
CASGQANNSPLHF
TGTGCCAGCGGACAGGCTAATAATTCACCCCTCCACTTT
>once|TRBJ2-3|TRBV6-1|TRBD1
CASGLYRGHGTQYF
TGTGCCAGCGGTTTATACAGGGGGCATGGTACGCAGTATTTT
>.|TRBJ1-1|TRBV5-4|.
CASSLGQTRTEAFF
TGTGCCAGCAGCTTGGGACAGACAAGGACTGAAGCTTTCTTT
>.|TRBJ2-7|TRBV15|.
CATSRGRGFENEQYF
TGTGCCACCAGCAGAGGGCGGGGATTTGAGAACGAGCAGTACTTC
>.|TRBJ1-6|TRBV5-4|TRBD1
CASSLRQGANNSPLHF
TGTGCCAGCAGCTTGAGGCAGGGGGCGAATAATTCACCCCTCCACTTT
>.|TRBJ1-2|TRBV5-6|.
CASSVARAYGYTF
TGTGCCAGCAGCGTTGCCAGGGCTTATGGCTACACCTTC
>.|TRBJ2-7|TRBV28|.
CASSLTAPYEQYF
TGTGCCAGCAGTTTAACGGCCCCCTACGAGCAGTACTTC
>.|TRBJ1-1|TRBV18|TRBD1
CASSPMTGAVTEAFF
TGTGCCAGCTCACCTATGACAGGGGCGGTCACTGAAGCTTTCTTT
>.|TRBJ2-3|TRBV6-4|TRBD2
CASSGLAGDQDTQYF
TGTGCCAGCAGTGGACTAGCGGGGGACCAAGATACGCAGTATTTT
>.|TRBJ2-1|TRBV15|TRBD1
CATSREGDRVLNEQFF
TGTGCCACCAGCAGAGAAGGGGACAGGGTTTTAAATGAGCAGTTCTTC
>.|TRBJ2-3|TRBV5-1|.
CASTHTDTQYF
TGCGCCAGCACCCATACAGATACGCAGTATTTT
>.|TRBJ2-7|TRBV20-1|.
CSAQGYEQYF
TGCAGTGCGCAAGGGTACGAGCAGTACTTC
>.|TRBJ1-2|TRBV6-4|.
CASSDRPNYGYTF
TGTGCCAGCAGTGACAGGCCTAACTATGGCTACACCTTC
>once|TRBJ1-2|TRBV28|TRBD1
CASSSHTGGDGGYTF
TGTGCCAGCAGTTCCCACACAGGGGGCGATGGTGGCTACACCTTC
>once|TRBJ2-1|TRBV7-9|TRBD1
CASSLGLLGQGAVEQFF
TGTGCCAGCAGCTTAGGGTTGCTGGGACAGGGGGCTGTTGAGCAGTTCTTC
>.|TRBJ2-5|TRBV18|.
CASSATQSGIQETQYF
TGTGCCAGCTCAGCAACCCAAAGTGGGATACAAGAGACCCAGTACTTC
>.|TRBJ1-4|TRBV4-1|TRBD1
CASRDLGGQSATNEKLFF
TGCGCCAGCAGGGATCTTGGGGGACAGTCTGCAACTAATGAAAAACTGTTTTTT
>.|TRBJ2-5|TRBV6-6|.
CASSYSRGNVGTQYF
TGTGCCAGCAGTTACTCGAGGGGAAACGTAGGGACCCAGTACTTC
>few|TRBJ2-7|TRBV14|TRBD2
CASSQGGASGAREQYF
TGTGCCAGCAGCCAAGGAGGGGCTAGCGGGGCAAGGGAGCAGTACTTC